This T cell receptor beta chain was sequenced in a study of shared clonotypes between healthy human individuals. Overall study context: Per-donor plates numbered three CD4 naive, three CD4 memory, two CD8 naive and one CD8 memory.

Germline V gene sequence: CDR1 SGHTA, CDR2 FQGNSA. The CDR3 runs to 16 residues. Trimming stripped 2 bases from V and 7 bases from J, with 19 bases between. Terminally differentiated effector memory CD45RA+ cells were excluded by CCR7 positive selection of CD45RO-negative cells. Assay execution took place at the deep level. Several immunoSEQ 96-well plates shared each subset's DNA, each plate a replicate. Clones were read by immunoSEQ multiplex PCR, and TCRdb kept only the in-frame ones, dropping some. The table lists about 2.2 million clones, 93% of them singletons. The sample was naive CD8+ T cells from PBMCs. The gene calls are TRBV7-2 and TRBJ2-3; D not resolved. The sequence was obtained from a man between 18 and 29 years old in good health. Some clones in this sample may be carry-over from other donors' samples. The CDR3 DNA reads TGTGCCAGCAGCTTAAACAGTGGCCTAACACCTAATACGCAGTATTTT. This codes for CASSLNSGLTPNTQYF.